The 24 T cell receptor beta chains presented below share a single source sample, sequenced in a study of blood T cell repertoires in COVID-19. Data came from immunoSEQ multiplex PCR; TCRdb stores just in-frame clones and leaves some out. The top ten hold 1.5% of the sample, which has 120,000 or so clones, around 90% seen once. Sequencing was carried out using peripheral blood. These receptors were taken from a human donor in a cohort sampled during active COVID-19.

V usage is TRBV7-6 and J usage is TRBJ2-3; 11 positions agree with TRBD1. Germline CDR1 reads SGHVS; CDR2 reads FNYEAQ. This CDR3 comprises 17 residues. Trimming took 0 bases from V and 5 from J; bases not matched to a gene: 7. CDR3 amino acids: CASSLARDRGSKDTQYF. CDR3 bases: TGTGCCAGCAGCTTAGCTCGGGACAGGGGGTCGAAAGATACGCAGTATTTT.

The rearrangement joins TRBV18 to TRBJ2-5; TRBD2 matches at 9 bases. Trimming took 4 bases from V and 5 from J; bases not matched to a gene: 11. In germline, CDR1 is KGHSH, CDR2 LQKENI. This CDR3 has 16 residues. The CDR3 region is CASSLRRGGFEETQYF. CDR3 nucleotides: TGTGCCAGCTCACTCCGGCGGGGGGGTTTTGAGGAGACCCAGTACTTC.

The chain carries TRBV14 and TRBJ2-3; the D gene is possibly TRBD2 (5 bases). This CDR3 comprises 16 residues. Deletions cut 1 base from V and 2 bases from J, with 13 bases between. CDR1 and CDR2 from the germline V gene are SGHDN and FVKESK. CDR3 protein: CASSQGGERNTDTQYF. DNA of the CDR3: TGTGCCAGCAGCCAAGGAGGTGAGCGGAACACAGATACGCAGTATTTT.

This clone was recorded once. The chain couples TRBV11-2 to TRBJ2-4, with D unresolved. The CDR3 totals 15 residues. Germline CDR1 reads SGHAT; CDR2 reads FQNNGV. Trimming took off 4 bases at V and 0 bases at J, with 10 bases between the two ends. The CDR3 DNA follows: TGTGCCAGCAGCTCGATACCAGTAGCCAAAAACATTCAGTACTTC. Translated, it gives CASSSIPVAKNIQYF. Combining the CDR3 with reference TRBV11-2 and TRBJ2-4 gives the whole variable domain EAGVAQSPRYKIIEKRQSVAFWCNPISGHATLYWYQQILGQGPKLLIQFQNNGVVDDSQLPKDRFSAERLKGVDSTLKIQPAKLEDSAVYLCASSSIPVAKNIQYFGAGTRLSVL.

The V call is TRBV5-1, the J call TRBJ1-1; tentative D call: TRBD1 (6 bases). V was trimmed by 5 bases and J by 1 base, leaving 18 bases between them. Looked up from germline, CDR1 is SGHRS and CDR2 is YFSETQ. The CDR3 spans 16 residues. CDR3 in DNA: TGCGCCAGCAGAGGGGGGGCTCCTAACTCGAACACTGAAGCTTTCTTT. Its translation is CASRGGAPNSNTEAFF.

The chain links TRBV5-6 to TRBJ2-1; TRBD1 agrees at 8 bases. Trimming cost V 4 bases and J 3 bases; bases outside gene matches: 9. Per germline, CDR1 SGHDT and CDR2 YYEEEE. The CDR3 sequence is 16 residues long. CDR3 coding DNA: TGTGCCAGCAGCCTACACGGACAGGGTTTCTACAATGAGCAGTTCTTC. Its protein product is CASSLHGQGFYNEQFF.

This clone has a single count. J is TRBJ2-7 and V is TRBV3-1 (or the pseudogene TRBV3-2); 9 bases are shared with TRBD1. V lost 4 bases to trimming and J lost 4 bases; unmatched junction nucleotides: 11. The CDR3 totals 16 residues. Per germline, CDR1 LGHDT and CDR2 YNNKEL (reference sequence). The CDR3 bases are TGTGCCAGCAGCCGAACCGGGACAGGGAAACAATACGAGCAGTACTTC. It translates to CASSRTGTGKQYEQYF.

This chain uses TRBV18 with TRBJ2-2; no clear D gene. Germline loops: CDR1 KGHSH, CDR2 LQKENI. The CDR3 has 13 amino acids. V dropped 2 bases and J dropped 4 bases, with 5 bases sitting between them. The CDR3 DNA follows: TGTGCCAGCTCACCAGGCGGCACCGGGGAGCTGTTTTTT. This encodes CASSPGGTGELFF.

The chain joins TRBV2 to TRBJ2-1, with a weak D call TRBD1 (5 bases). This CDR3 is built from 13 residues. Germline V CDR1 and CDR2: SNHLY, FYNNEI. V was shortened by 7 bases and J by 4 bases, with 11 bases between the two germline ends. CDR3 sequence: CASTDSSYNEQFF. The CDR3 nucleotides are TGTGCCAGCACCGACAGTTCATACAATGAGCAGTTCTTC.

This clone was seen a single time. This chain uses TRBV28 with TRBJ2-7; 10 positions match TRBD2. This CDR3 comprises 15 residues. V dropped 5 bases and J dropped 4; count of bases not matched to a gene: 8. Germline V gene lookup returns CDR1 MDHEN and CDR2 SYDVKM. Here the CDR3 DNA reads TGTGCCAGCAGTCTCCCCTCTAGCGGGAGATACGAGCAGTACTTC. This encodes CASSLPSSGRYEQYF.

CDR3 sequence reads: CASKGQVNEKLFF. In nucleotides, the CDR3 is TGTGCCAGCAAGGGACAGGTCAATGAAAAACTGTTTTTT. The chain is built from TRBV2 and TRBJ1-4, with TRBD1 identical over 8 bases. The length of the CDR3 is 13 residues. Germline V gene sequence: CDR1 SNHLY, CDR2 FYNNEI. The J segment lost 5 bases and the V segment lost 7 bases, leaving 3 bases of the junction unmatched.

The J gene is TRBJ1-6, the V gene TRBV12-3 or TRBV12-4; perhaps TRBD1 as D (6 bases). V lost 6 bases, J lost 15 bases, and 18 bases lay in between. The CDR3 loop spans 13 amino acids. The CDR3 is CASSPGGGQLLHF. DNA for the CDR3: TGTGCCAGCAGCCCCGGCGGGGGGCAGCTCCTCCACTTT.

The J gene is TRBJ1-2, the V gene TRBV7-9; 8 positions match TRBD1. There are 15 residues in the CDR3. Germline-derived CDR1 and CDR2 are SEHNR and FQNEAQ (reference sequence). The trim removed 10 bases at V and 5 bases at J, leaving 15 bases unmatched. DNA of the CDR3: TGTGCCAACGACAGGGGCCCCGAAAATTTTTATGGCTACACCTTC. Protein sequence: CANDRGPENFYGYTF.

The rearrangement links TRBV19 to TRBJ1-5; D gene uncertain. The CDR3 spans 17 residues. V shed 10 bases and J shed 0 bases, with 22 bases lying between them. CDR1 and CDR2 from the germline V gene are LNHDA and SQIVND (reference sequence). The CDR3 DNA is TGTGCCACCTCATTCCTTGCCAGCGCTTATAGCAATCAGCCCCAGCATTTT. Translated: CATSFLASAYSNQPQHF. Full variable domain (rest looked up from reference TRBV19 and TRBJ1-5): DGGITQSPKYLFRKEGQNVTLSCEQNLNHDAMYWYRQDPGQGLRLIYYSQIVNDFQKGDIAEGYSVSREKKESFPLTVTSAQKNPTAFYLCATSFLASAYSNQPQHFGDGTRLSIL.

J is TRBJ2-7 and V is TRBV5-4; 8 bases align to TRBD1. This CDR3 contains 15 residues. The V gene's germline CDR1 is SGHNT and CDR2 YYREEE (reference sequence). Trimming cost V 5 bases and J 6 bases; bases outside gene matches: 13. DNA of the CDR3: TGTGCCAGCAGGAGGGGCGACAGGGGCCCCCTCGAGCAGTACTTC. Its protein product is CASRRGDRGPLEQYF. The full variable domain, with the rest looked up from reference TRBV5-4 and TRBJ2-7, is ETGVTQSPTHLIKTRGQQVTLRCSSQSGHNTVSWYQQALGQGPQFIFQYYREEENGRGNFPPRFSGLQFPNYSSELNVNALELDDSALYLCASRRGDRGPLEQYFGPGTRLTVT.

This clone was observed a handful of times. The same CDR3 also results from other DNA sequences found in this sample. The chain carries TRBV7-6 and TRBJ2-2; D call uncertain. Germline CDR1 SGHVS, CDR2 FNYEAQ. This CDR3 has 14 residues. The V end was cut by 6 bases, the J end by 4 bases, with 12 bases between. For the CDR3, the DNA is TGTGCCAGCAGTCTCTTGCGAGCCACCGGGGAGCTGTTTTTT. Protein: CASSLLRATGELFF.

This chain links TRBV15 with TRBJ2-3; 12 bases match TRBD1. CDR1 LNHNV and CDR2 YYDKDF come from the germline V gene (reference sequence). The V gene end was trimmed by 6 bases and the J gene end by 5 bases; junction bases not matched to a gene: 9. This CDR3 is built from 16 residues. This CDR3 is CATRAGDRGHVDTQYF. The CDR3 bases are TGTGCCACCAGAGCTGGGGACAGGGGGCACGTAGATACGCAGTATTTT. Based on the CDR3 plus reference TRBV15 and TRBJ2-3, the full variable domain is DAMVIQNPRYQVTQFGKPVTLSCSQTLNHNVMYWYQQKSSQAPKLLFHYYDKDFNNEADTPDNFQSRRPNTSFCFLDIRSPGLGDTAMYLCATRAGDRGHVDTQYFGPGTRLTVL.

The genes are TRBV7-9 and TRBJ2-2, with D uncertain. Trimming took off 1 base at V and 2 bases at J, with 5 bases between the two ends. Germline CDR1 and CDR2: SEHNR and FQNEAQ (reference sequence). This CDR3 is built from 14 residues. CDR3 region: CASSLETNTGELFF. The DNA of the CDR3 is TGTGCCAGCAGCTTAGAGACAAACACCGGGGAGCTGTTTTTT.

The chain combines TRBV6-5 with TRBJ2-5; 8 bases agree with TRBD1. Per germline, CDR1 MNHEY and CDR2 SVGAGI. The trim removed 5 bases at V and 9 bases at J, leaving 11 bases unmatched. The CDR3 totals 14 residues. The CDR3 DNA reads TGTGCCAGCAGTCATGGACAGGGTATGAGTCCCCAGTACTTC. Its translation is CASSHGQGMSPQYF.

V and J are TRBV5-1 and TRBJ2-7, with a possible D match to TRBD1 (6 bases). The CDR3 runs 18 residues. V lost 0 bases to trimming and J lost 1 base, with 20 bases between them. Looked up from germline, CDR1 is SGHRS and CDR2 is YFSETQ. The DNA of the CDR3 is TGCGCCAGCAGCTTGGGGGGACACCCGGTTGGATGGTCCTACGAGCAGTACTTC. Translated, it gives CASSLGGHPVGWSYEQYF.

This chain links TRBV5-5 with TRBJ1-2; no clear D. Per the germline V gene, CDR1 is SGHKS and CDR2 is YYEKEE (reference sequence). V lost 0 bases, J lost 8 bases, and 8 bases lay in between. This CDR3 comprises 12 residues. CDR3 nucleotide sequence: TGTGCCAGCAGCTTGGGTCTGGGCGGCTACACCTTC. Protein: CASSLGLGGYTF.

On this clone itself: Germline is not matched at one junction end, which may reflect a read error. J is TRBJ2-2 and V is TRBV7-7, with 8 bases aligning to TRBD2. Germline CDR1 and CDR2: SSHAT and FNYEAQ (reference sequence). This CDR3 is 16 amino acids long. The CDR3 loop is CASSLTGTSQPGELFF. The CDR3 DNA reads as TGTGCTAGCAGCCTAACCGGGACTAGTCAACCCGGGGAGCTGTTTTTT.

This clone has a single count. This rearrangement joins TRBV7-9 to TRBJ2-1, with 10 bases matching TRBD1. The junction had 2 bases not matched to a gene; V was cut back by 5 bases and J by 7 bases. Looked up from germline, CDR1 is SEHNR and CDR2 is FQNEAQ (reference sequence). The CDR3 is 13 residues long. The CDR3 nucleotides are TGTGCCAGCAGCCCGGGACAGGGGAATGAGCAGTTCTTC. Protein: CASSPGQGNEQFF.

V and J are TRBV3-1 (or the pseudogene TRBV3-2) and TRBJ1-1; D is ambiguous. Germline V gene sequence: CDR1 LGHDT, CDR2 YNNKEL (reference sequence). V gave up 5 bases and J gave up 3 bases, with 10 bases separating them. The CDR3 length is 13 residues. DNA for the CDR3: TGTGCCAGCAGCTTACGGTCGGACACTGAAGCTTTCTTT. Its translation: CASSLRSDTEAFF.